Included here is one T cell receptor beta chain sequence, with context. These data belong to a study of control samples from healthy donors and cancer patients. The CDR3 covers 17 residues. V lost 3 bases, J lost 0 bases, and 16 bases lay in between. Germline CDR1 LGHDT, CDR2 YNNKEL (reference sequence). The method was immunoSEQ multiplex PCR; TCRdb's version includes in-frame clones alone and lacks a portion of them. The repertoire holds about 140,000 clones, around nine tenths seen once, with 8.7% in the top ten. The sample taken for sequencing was blood. The J gene is TRBJ2-3, the V gene TRBV3-1 (or the pseudogene TRBV3-2), with D unresolved. The TCR was taken from a woman in her 30s in good health. The CDR3 coding sequence is TGTGCCAGCAGCCATGACCTTGAAACAGAGAGCACAGATACGCAGTATTTT. Residues: CASSHDLETESTDTQYF.